The present TCR beta chain was sequenced within a study of T-cell memory formation after mild COVID-19 listed by TCRdb under 2021. Describing the broader study: TCR sequence clusters from the two donors were found to be largely donor specific. Longitudinal TCRalpha and TCRbeta repertoire sequencing tracked T-cell clones expanding and contracting after mild COVID-19 in two donors. The cohort comprised two young, previously healthy adult volunteers, one female and one male.

In its sample, this clonotype was seen once. What this receptor recognizes is not known. Nothing much larger sits one base from this clone, and base qualities are not available. A lone read gives weak evidence. The trim is 2 bases for V and 3 bases for J, with a gap of 11 bases between the germline ends. Reading the germline V gene gives CDR1 SGHTA and CDR2 FQGNSA. The CDR3 runs 14 amino acids, cysteine and valine included. Left in the record is the CDR3 DNA by itself, 42 bases read in frame from the first base. Points the paper makes about the study in general: Balanced CD4/CD8 phenotypes were observed for clones contracting from day 15 to 85, whereas a bias towards CD4+ was observed for a second wave of clones expanding from day 15 to 37. The study covered only a couple of mild cases, and larger cohorts including severe cases with pre-infection samples were considered necessary. The detection of some responding clones in pre-infection memory suggests that pre-existing cross-reactive memory T cells joined the SARS-CoV-2 response. The second-wave clones that peaked on day 37 were not confirmed to be SARS-CoV-2 specific. Contracting CD4+ clones were located mainly in the CM and EM memory subsets, whereas CD8+ clones were found to be enriched in EMRA.

PBMCs were isolated by Ficoll-Paque density gradient centrifugation. Instrument on record: Illumina NovaSeq 6000. cDNA libraries for TCRalpha and TCRbeta were prepared by 5'RACE using constant-segment primers, with sample barcodes and unique molecular identifiers added. RNA was extracted from every sample with Trizol reagent. Amplification of the libraries took two PCR steps, and the second step added a second sample barcode plus Illumina TruSeq adapters. Libraries were sequenced on an Illumina NovaSeq with 2 x 150 bp paired-end reads. Per the original workflow: Demultiplexing of reads and collapsing into UMI-guided consensus sequences were performed with migec v1.2.7. Using mixcr v2.1.11, UMI consensuses were aligned to TRA and TRB V and J templates and then assembled into clonotypes. Expanded or contracted clonotypes were those called significant by both edgeR and NoisET, with noise models trained on biological replicates. For edgeR calls, the thresholds were a false discovery rate-adjusted p below 0.01 and a log2 fold-change of 1. As an exploratory analysis of dynamics, max-normalized trajectories of the 1000 most abundant clonotypes were examined by PCA with hierarchical clustering. Separately sequenced CD4+ and CD8+ repertoires were used to assign the CD4 or CD8 phenotype of responding clones. TCRdb took the public reads, trimmed them with fastp at Q25, ran MiXCR for clone calling and kept in-frame beta chains. Rows merge per CDR3 protein into single entries with the most common DNA and genes. TCRdb's processing, not the study's, gives the V and J calls here. The sample includes about 350,000 distinct CDR3 sequences, with approximately 15% observed a single time. The ten largest clones capture 22% of the sample.

The sequence links TRBV7-2 to TRBJ2-7; the D gene is possibly TRBD1, with 6 bases matching. The sequence was obtained from a man in his late teens or twenties who had mild COVID-19 (a few samples of this study predate the infection). The sample titles of this study are shuffled in the database, so cell type and time point are left out; the donor was told from shared clones. The source material was PBMCs or a T cell subset sorted from them (not recorded which). The sequenced DNA is TGTGCCAGCAGCTTATACGGACAGTACTACGAGCAGTACGTC. This gives the protein CASSLYGQYYEQYV.